This T cell receptor beta chain originates from a study of cytomegalovirus exposure and HLA in healthy donors (dated by TCRdb to 2015 to 2018). About the investigation overall: According to a later analysis, the approximately 120 validation repertoires were produced on the same platform as the 680 or so repertoires of the first cohort. The aim of the study was to test whether cataloging public T cell receptors could identify signatures of past pathogen exposure. Along with the roughly 610-subject first cohort, a separate validation cohort of some 130 different subjects was used. To predict cytomegalovirus infection status, the study brought together high-throughput TCR immunosequencing, statistical association of individual TCRs with disease status, and machine learning. Findings and caveats that apply to the study as a whole: In vitro tests confirmed that three of the cytomegalovirus-associated TCR beta chains recognize cytomegalovirus antigens. Most TCR sequences were observed very rarely across donors, whereas some public TCRs were present in many individuals. A later analysis lacked HLA typing for the validation cohort, so it scored co-occurrence in that cohort across all 110 or so repertoires. The study listed around 160 TCR beta chains as associated with cytomegalovirus. A later analysis found that TCRs clustered in the first cohort also tended to co-occur in the roughly 120 validation repertoires, with approximately 95% of cluster scores above 0. The classifier was reported to diagnose cytomegalovirus status with high specificity and sensitivity in both the original cohort and the validation cohort. According to the authors, the approach could potentially be generalized to other disease states and immunological phenotypes.

V sheds 3 bases and J sheds 8 bases, leaving 10 bases between their ends. The germline V gene (reference sequence) specifies LNHDA as CDR1 and SQIVND as CDR2. Reading from cysteine to phenylalanine, the CDR3 counts 12 amino acids. The retained sequence is limited to the CDR3, 36 bases, with the frame set at the first base. A word on this clone: There is no known antigen for this receptor. No base quality values were provided; no much bigger clone lies one nucleotide off.

Receptor amplification or capture employed the immunoSEQ multiplex PCR assay. From the authors' description of their analysis: A statistical classification framework was built to diagnose cytomegalovirus status from the catalog of TCR beta chain sequences. Held by TCRdb, this immuneACCESS table contains in-frame sequences only and omits some clones. Under half of the omission traces to an unresolved V gene where checked; the cause of the rest is unknown. V and J calls and clone size are copied from that table; D and trimming were computed from the DNA. This sample gives some 180,000 clones in total; roughly 86% of them show up just once. The top ten clonotypes cover around 7.2% of the sample. The donors were included in the validation cohort of over a hundred subjects, a group kept apart from the approximately 670-subject first cohort.

Recombination connected TRBV19 to TRBJ1-2, with no reliable assignment of the D segment. The sample taken for sequencing was PBMCs. The sequence was collected from a man in his thirties or forties in good health and CMV-seropositive. The DNA is TGTGCCAGTAGTATCCCCCCAGGAGGCTACACCTTC. Its protein is CASSIPPGGYTF.